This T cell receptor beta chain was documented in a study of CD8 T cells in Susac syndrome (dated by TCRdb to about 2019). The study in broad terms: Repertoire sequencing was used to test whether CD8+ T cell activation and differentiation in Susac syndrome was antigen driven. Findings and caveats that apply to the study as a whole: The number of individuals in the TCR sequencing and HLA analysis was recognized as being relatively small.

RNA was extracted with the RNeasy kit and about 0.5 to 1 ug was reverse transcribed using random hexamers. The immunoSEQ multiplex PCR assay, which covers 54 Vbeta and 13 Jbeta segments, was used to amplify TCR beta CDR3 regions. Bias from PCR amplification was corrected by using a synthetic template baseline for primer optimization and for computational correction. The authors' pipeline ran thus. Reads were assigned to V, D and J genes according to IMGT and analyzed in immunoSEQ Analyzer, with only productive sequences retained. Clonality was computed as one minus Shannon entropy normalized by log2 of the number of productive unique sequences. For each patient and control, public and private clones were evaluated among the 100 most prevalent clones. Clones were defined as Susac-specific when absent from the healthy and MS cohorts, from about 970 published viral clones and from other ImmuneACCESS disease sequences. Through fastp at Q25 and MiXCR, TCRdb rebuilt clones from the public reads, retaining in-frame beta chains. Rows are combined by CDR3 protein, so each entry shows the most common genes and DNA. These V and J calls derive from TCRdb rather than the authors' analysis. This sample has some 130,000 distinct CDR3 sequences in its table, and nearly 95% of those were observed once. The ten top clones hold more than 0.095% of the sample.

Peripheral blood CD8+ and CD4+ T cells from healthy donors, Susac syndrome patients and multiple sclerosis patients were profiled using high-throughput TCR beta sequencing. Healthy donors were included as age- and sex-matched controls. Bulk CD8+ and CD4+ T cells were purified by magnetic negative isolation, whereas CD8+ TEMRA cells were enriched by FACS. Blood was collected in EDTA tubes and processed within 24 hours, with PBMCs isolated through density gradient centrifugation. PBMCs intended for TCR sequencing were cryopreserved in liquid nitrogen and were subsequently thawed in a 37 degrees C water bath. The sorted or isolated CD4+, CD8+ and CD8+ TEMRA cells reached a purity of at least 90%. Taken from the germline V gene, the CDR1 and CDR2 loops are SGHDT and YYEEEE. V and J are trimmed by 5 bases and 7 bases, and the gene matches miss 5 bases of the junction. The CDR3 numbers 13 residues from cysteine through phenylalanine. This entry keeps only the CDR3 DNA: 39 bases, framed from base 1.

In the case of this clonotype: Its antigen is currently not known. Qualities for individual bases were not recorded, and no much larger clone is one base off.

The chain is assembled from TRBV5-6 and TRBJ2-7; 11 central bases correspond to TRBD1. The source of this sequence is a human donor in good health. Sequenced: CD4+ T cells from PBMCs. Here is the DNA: TGTGCCAGCAGTTTAGGGACAGGGGGAGAGCAGTACTTC. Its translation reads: CASSLGTGGEQYF.